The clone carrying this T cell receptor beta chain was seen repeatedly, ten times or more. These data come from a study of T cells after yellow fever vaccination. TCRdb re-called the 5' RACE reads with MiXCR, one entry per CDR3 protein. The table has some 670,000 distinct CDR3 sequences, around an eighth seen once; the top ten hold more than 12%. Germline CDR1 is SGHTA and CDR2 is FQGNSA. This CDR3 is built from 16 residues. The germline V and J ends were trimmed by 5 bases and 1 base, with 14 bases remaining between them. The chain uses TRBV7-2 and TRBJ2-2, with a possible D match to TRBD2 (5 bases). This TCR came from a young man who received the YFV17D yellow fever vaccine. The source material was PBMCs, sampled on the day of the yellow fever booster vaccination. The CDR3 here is CASSERSGWNTGELFF. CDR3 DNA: TGTGCCAGCAGCGAAAGGAGCGGTTGGAACACCGGGGAGCTGTTTTTT. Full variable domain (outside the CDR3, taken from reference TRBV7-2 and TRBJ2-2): GAGVSQSPSNKVTEKGKDVELRCDPISGHTALYWYRQSLGQGLEFLIYFQGNSAPDKSGLPSDRFSAERTGGSVSTLTIQRTQQEDSAVYLCASSERSGWNTGELFFGEGSRLTVL.